The source of this T cell receptor beta chain is a study of blood T cell repertoires in COVID-19. The junction had 6 bases not matched to a gene; V was cut back by 5 bases and J by 7 bases. CDR1 is LNHDA, CDR2 SQIVND, per germline (reference sequence). CDR3 length: 15 residues. Clones were sequenced by immunoSEQ multiplex PCR, and TCRdb holds only the in-frame ones, with some missing. The table lists nearly 200,000 clones, 65% to 85% of them singletons, with approximately 7.6% in the top ten. Living in 24 US areas, the participants were between roughly 18 and 90 years of age. Allocation to cohorts depended on clinical history reported by the participants.

Sequenced material: PBMCs or T cells enriched from blood (not recorded which). This sequence was found in a man aged 35 to 55 who had recovered from COVID-19. This chain links TRBV19 with TRBJ1-6; TRBD1 agrees at 9 bases. The CDR3: CASSLSDRGNSPLHF. The CDR3, as DNA: TGTGCCAGTAGTCTCTCGGACAGGGGCAATTCACCCCTCCACTTT.